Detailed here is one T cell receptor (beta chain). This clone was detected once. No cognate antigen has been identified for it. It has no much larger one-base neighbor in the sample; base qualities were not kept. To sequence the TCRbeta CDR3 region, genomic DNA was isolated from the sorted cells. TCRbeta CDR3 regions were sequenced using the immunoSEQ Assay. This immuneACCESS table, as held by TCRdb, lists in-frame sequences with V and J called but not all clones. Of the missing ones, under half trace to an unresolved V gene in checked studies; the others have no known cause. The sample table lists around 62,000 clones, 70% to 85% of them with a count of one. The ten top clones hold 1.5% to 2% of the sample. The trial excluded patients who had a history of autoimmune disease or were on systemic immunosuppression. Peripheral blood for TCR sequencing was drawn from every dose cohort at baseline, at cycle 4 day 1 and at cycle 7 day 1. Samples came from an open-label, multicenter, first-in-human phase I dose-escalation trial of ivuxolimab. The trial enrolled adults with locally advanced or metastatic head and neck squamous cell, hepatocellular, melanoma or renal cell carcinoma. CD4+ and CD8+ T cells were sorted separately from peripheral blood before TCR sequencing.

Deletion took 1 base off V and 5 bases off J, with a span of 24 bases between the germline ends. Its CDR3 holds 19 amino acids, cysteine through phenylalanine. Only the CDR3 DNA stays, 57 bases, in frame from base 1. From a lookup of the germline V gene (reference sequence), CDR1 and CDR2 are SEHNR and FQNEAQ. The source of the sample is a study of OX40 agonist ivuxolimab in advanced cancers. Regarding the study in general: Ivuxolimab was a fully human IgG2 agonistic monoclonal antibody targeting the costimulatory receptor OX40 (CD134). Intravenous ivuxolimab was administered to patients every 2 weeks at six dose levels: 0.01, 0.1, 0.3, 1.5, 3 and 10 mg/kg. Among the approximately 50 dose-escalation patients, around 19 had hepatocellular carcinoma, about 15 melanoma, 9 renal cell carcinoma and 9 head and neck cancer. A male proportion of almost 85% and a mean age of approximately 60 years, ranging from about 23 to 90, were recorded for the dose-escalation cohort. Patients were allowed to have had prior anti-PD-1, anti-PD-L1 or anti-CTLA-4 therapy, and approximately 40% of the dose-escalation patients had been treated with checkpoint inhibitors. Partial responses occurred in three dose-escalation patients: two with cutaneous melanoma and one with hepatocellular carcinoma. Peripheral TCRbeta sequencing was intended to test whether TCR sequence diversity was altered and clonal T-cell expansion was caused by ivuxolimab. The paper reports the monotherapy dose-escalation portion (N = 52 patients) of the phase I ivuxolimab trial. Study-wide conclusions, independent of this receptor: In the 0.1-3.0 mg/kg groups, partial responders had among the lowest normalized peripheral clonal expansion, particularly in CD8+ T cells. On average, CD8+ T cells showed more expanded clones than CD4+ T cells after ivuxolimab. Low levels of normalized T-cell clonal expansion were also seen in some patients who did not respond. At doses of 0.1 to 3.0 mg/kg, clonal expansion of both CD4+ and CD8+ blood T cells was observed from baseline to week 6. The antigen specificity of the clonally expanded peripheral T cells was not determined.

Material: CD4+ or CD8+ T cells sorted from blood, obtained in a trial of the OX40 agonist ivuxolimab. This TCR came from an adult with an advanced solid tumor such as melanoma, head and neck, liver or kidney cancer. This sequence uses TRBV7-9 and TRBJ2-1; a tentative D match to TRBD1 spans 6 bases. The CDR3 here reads CASSLEGVGVAHRNNEQFF. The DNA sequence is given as TGTGCCAGCAGCTTAGAGGGGGTAGGGGTAGCGCATCGGAACAATGAGCAGTTCTTC.